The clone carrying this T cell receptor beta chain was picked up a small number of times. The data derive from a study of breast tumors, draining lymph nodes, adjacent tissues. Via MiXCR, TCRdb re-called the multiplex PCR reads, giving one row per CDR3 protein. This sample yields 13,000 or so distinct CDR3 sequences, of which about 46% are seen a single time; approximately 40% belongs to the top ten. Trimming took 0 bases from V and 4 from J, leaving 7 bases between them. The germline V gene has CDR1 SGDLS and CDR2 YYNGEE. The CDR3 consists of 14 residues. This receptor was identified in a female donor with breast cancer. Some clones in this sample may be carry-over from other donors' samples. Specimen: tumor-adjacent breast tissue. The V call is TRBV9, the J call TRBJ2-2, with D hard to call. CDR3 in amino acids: CASSVAALTGELFF. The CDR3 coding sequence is TGTGCCAGCAGCGTAGCTGCTCTCACCGGGGAGCTGTTTTTT.